This T cell receptor beta chain was sequenced for a study of human T cells and chemical hapten exposure. Study overall: Per-sample TCR yield variation was attributed mainly to small pooled library volume differences.

Time point denoted: patch test 2, 6 weeks after DPC sensitization. Specified treatment: therapeutic diphenylcyclopropenone sensitization with weekly scalp DPC. The CDR3 totals 15 residues. Between the trimmed V and J ends, which lost 3 bases and 2 bases, there was a span of 11 bases. TCRdb independently ran MiXCR on the RACE reads; one entry per CDR3 protein. The profile shows about 400,000 distinct CDR3 sequences, around 6% of them singletons. This clonotype originated in a woman aged 18-29 years with alopecia areata. Some clones in this sample may be carry-over from other donors' samples. This specimen consisted of whole blood, obtained in connection with sensitization to the hapten diphenylcyclopropenone (DPC). The chain links TRBV12-3 or TRBV12-4 to TRBJ1-5, with D possibly TRBD1 on 6 matching bases. CDR3 loop: CASSLGAYGNQPQHF. CDR3 DNA sequence: TGTGCCAGCAGTTTGGGGGCTTATGGCAATCAGCCCCAGCATTTT.